A selection of T cell receptor beta chains follows, all from one sample in a study of blood T cell repertoires in COVID-19. Profiling relied on immunoSEQ multiplex PCR, and the TCRdb table lists in-frame clones only, not all of them. The sample carries roughly 250,000 clones, more than 75% recorded once. Sequenced: peripheral blood. These receptor sequences come from a woman in her forties who had recovered from COVID-19. CDR3s include the opening cysteine and the closing phenylalanine or tryptophan. The order of the fields is J gene, V gene, clone size, D gene, CDR3 protein, CDR3 DNA. The D gene is left open where the match is weak. Not all rows give a size; the values are once, few, many and, for expanded clones, a class.

TRBJ2-7 TRBV4-3 NA TRBD1 CASSPTGQTYEQYF TGCGCCAGCAGCCCAACGGGACAGACCTACGAGCAGTACTTC
TRBJ2-3 TRBV9 NA TRBD1 CASSVEGQGTDTQYF TGTGCCAGCAGCGTAGAGGGACAGGGCACAGATACGCAGTATTTT
TRBJ2-5 TRBV10-3 NA TRBD1 CAISDGQGAEETQYF TGTGCCATCAGTGACGGACAGGGGGCCGAAGAGACCCAGTACTTC
TRBJ2-7 TRBV27 NA NA CASTPFAGSYEQYF TGTGCCAGCACCCCATTCGCGGGGTCCTACGAGCAGTACTTC
TRBJ1-2 TRBV7-2 NA NA CASSFRGGRTGYTF TGTGCCAGCAGCTTTCGGGGGGGGCGAACTGGCTACACCTTC
TRBJ1-4 TRBV5-4 NA NA CASSLEGGGNEKLFF TGTGCCAGCAGCTTGGAGGGGGGGGGAAATGAAAAACTGTTTTTT
TRBJ1-4 TRBV7-2 NA TRBD1 CASSTTGTGARKLFF TGTGCCAGCAGCACGACCGGGACAGGGGCTCGAAAACTGTTTTTT
TRBJ2-5 TRBV9 NA TRBD1 CASSGGQPVQETQYF TGTGCCAGCAGCGGGGGACAGCCCGTCCAAGAGACCCAGTACTTC
TRBJ2-1 TRBV11-2 NA TRBD2 CASSPLAGGFNEQFF TGTGCCAGCAGCCCCCTAGCGGGAGGCTTCAATGAGCAGTTCTTC
TRBJ1-4 TRBV9 NA TRBD1 CASSVGTGGEKLFF TGTGCCAGCAGCGTAGGGACAGGCGGTGAAAAACTGTTTTTT
TRBJ1-2 TRBV5-1 NA TRBD1 CASSGGTVYGYTF TGCGCCAGCAGCGGTGGGACAGTATATGGCTACACCTTC
TRBJ1-2 TRBV20-1 once NA CSASVGSLGGYTF TGCAGTGCTAGTGTCGGGAGTCTTGGGGGCTACACCTTC
TRBJ2-3 TRBV9 NA NA CASSVVATGGADTQYF TGTGCCAGCAGCGTAGTGGCCACAGGGGGGGCCGATACGCAGTATTTT
TRBJ2-1 TRBV6-2/TRBV6-3 NA NA CASSYGPQEQFF TGTGCCAGCAGTTATGGTCCGCAGGAGCAGTTCTTC
TRBJ2-5 TRBV30 NA TRBD2 CAWSTAGGGKTQYF TGTGCCTGGAGTACCGCGGGGGGGGGCAAGACCCAGTACTTC
TRBJ2-7 TRBV24-1 NA NA CATSGSGRQYF TGTGCCACCAGTGGGTCGGGGAGGCAGTACTTC
TRBJ2-3 TRBV19 few NA CASRPRTASTDTQYF TGTGCCAGTAGGCCCCGGACAGCCTCCACAGATACGCAGTATTTT
TRBJ2-3 TRBV6-5 NA TRBD2 CASRGAGGRDTQYF TGTGCCAGCAGAGGAGCGGGAGGTAGAGATACGCAGTATTTT
TRBJ2-5 TRBV6-5 NA NA CASSYLQGRETQYF TGTGCCAGCAGTTACCTTCAGGGCAGGGAGACCCAGTACTTC
TRBJ1-4 TRBV5-4 NA TRBD1 CASSTKTGPNEKLFF TGTGCCAGCAGCACTAAGACAGGGCCTAATGAAAAACTGTTTTTT
TRBJ2-2 TRBV15 NA NA CATSPAAVYTGELFF TGTGCCACCAGCCCGGCGGCCGTGTACACCGGGGAGCTGTTTTTT
TRBJ2-3 TRBV15 NA TRBD2 CATSRQLAGGGGTQYF TGTGCCACCAGCAGGCAACTAGCGGGAGGTGGGGGTACGCAGTATTTT
TRBJ1-5 TRBV19 NA NA CASSGTTHSQPQHF TGTGCCAGTAGTGGGACAACCCACAGTCAGCCCCAGCATTTT
TRBJ1-4 TRBV10-3 NA NA CAISESPSRDEKLFF TGTGCCATCAGTGAGTCCCCGAGCCGCGATGAAAAACTGTTTTTT
TRBJ2-5 TRBV29-1 NA NA CSVEDGLSGNQETQYF TGCAGCGTTGAAGACGGCCTCTCGGGGAACCAAGAGACCCAGTACTTC
TRBJ2-1 TRBV6-2/TRBV6-3 NA TRBD2 CASSYRGLAGGGEQFF TGTGCCAGCAGTTACCGGGGACTAGCGGGAGGTGGTGAGCAGTTCTTC
TRBJ2-2 TRBV19 NA NA CASSIPGAGELFF TGTGCCAGTAGTATCCCAGGGGCCGGGGAGCTGTTTTTT
TRBJ1-4 TRBV5-6 NA TRBD1 CASSLELGQAKLFF TGTGCCAGCAGCTTGGAATTGGGACAGGCAAAACTGTTTTTT
TRBJ1-5 TRBV6-5 NA NA CASSYSRQGNQPQHF TGTGCCAGCAGTTACTCGCGACAGGGCAATCAGCCCCAGCATTTT
TRBJ2-1 TRBV18 once TRBD2 CASSQVAGLGEQFF TGTGCCAGCTCTCAGGTAGCGGGCTTGGGTGAGCAGTTCTTC
TRBJ2-3 TRBV28 once NA CASRLPGVDTQYF TGTGCCAGCAGGCTCCCGGGGGTGGATACGCAGTATTTT
TRBJ2-7 TRBV5-4 NA TRBD1 CASSLARTGIRGGEQYF TGTGCCAGCAGCTTGGCGAGGACAGGGATCCGTGGGGGCGAGCAGTACTTC
TRBJ1-5 TRBV12-3/TRBV12-4 NA NA CASSLALNQPQHF TGTGCCAGCAGTTTAGCTCTAAATCAGCCCCAGCATTTT
TRBJ1-2 TRBV7-9 NA TRBD1 CASSPGQANYGYTF TGTGCCAGCAGCCCCGGACAGGCTAACTATGGCTACACCTTC
TRBJ1-2 TRBV4-1 NA NA CASSQDAGDGYTF TGCGCCAGCAGCCAAGATGCCGGGGATGGCTACACCTTC
TRBJ2-5 TRBV25-1 NA TRBD1 CASSDFLGDRVGETQYF TGTGCCAGCAGTGATTTCTTAGGGGACAGGGTTGGGGAGACCCAGTACTTC
TRBJ2-1 TRBV6-5 NA NA CASSWGSRLVGGEQFF TGTGCCAGCAGTTGGGGCTCTAGATTGGTAGGGGGTGAGCAGTTCTTC
TRBJ2-7 TRBV7-2 once TRBD2 CASSRTSGASYEQYF TGTGCCAGCAGCCGGACTAGCGGGGCCTCCTACGAGCAGTACTTC
TRBJ1-1 TRBV30 NA NA CAWGRVNTEAFF TGTGCCTGGGGTCGGGTCAACACTGAAGCTTTCTTT
TRBJ1-5 TRBV6-1 NA NA CASSDDRSHSNQPQHF TGTGCCAGCAGTGACGACAGGAGCCATAGCAATCAGCCCCAGCATTTT
TRBJ1-5 TRBV19 NA NA CASSTAGVSNQPQHF TGTGCCAGTAGTACCGCAGGGGTTAGCAATCAGCCCCAGCATTTT
TRBJ2-1 TRBV7-2 NA TRBD2 CASSPTSGRADEQFF TGTGCCAGCAGCCCAACTAGCGGGAGGGCCGATGAGCAGTTCTTC
TRBJ2-2 TRBV30 once NA CAWSLALNTGELFF TGTGCCTGGAGCCTAGCACTGAACACCGGGGAGCTGTTTTTT
TRBJ2-5 TRBV27 NA TRBD2 CASGTNGGEYF TGTGCCAGCGGGACTAACGGGGGGGAGTACTTC
TRBJ1-2 TRBV5-1 NA NA CASSLAGRGTNYGYTF TGCGCCAGCAGCTTGGCGGGACGGGGGACTAACTATGGCTACACCTTC
TRBJ1-1 TRBV6-2/TRBV6-3 NA NA CASSYSGFGGSNEAFF TGTGCCAGCAGTTACTCGGGGTTCGGGGGATCTAATGAAGCTTTCTTT
TRBJ2-5 TRBV11-3 NA TRBD2 CASSPGTSGKETQYF TGTGCCAGCAGCCCGGGGACTAGCGGGAAAGAGACCCAGTACTTC
TRBJ1-2 TRBV9 NA NA CASSVGGGYTF TGTGCCAGCAGCGTAGGAGGGGGCTACACCTTC
TRBJ2-1 TRBV5-1 once TRBD2 CASSPRLAPQNEQFF TGCGCCAGCAGCCCGAGACTAGCTCCTCAGAATGAGCAGTTCTTC
TRBJ2-2 TRBV12-5 few NA CASGLVFRGTNTGELFF TGTGCTAGTGGTTTGGTATTTCGGGGGACTAACACCGGGGAGCTGTTTTTT
TRBJ2-1 TRBV30 NA TRBD2 CAWSVLLAGEQFF TGTGCCTGGAGTGTACTGCTAGCGGGTGAGCAGTTCTTC
TRBJ1-3 TRBV28 NA NA CASRGAPSGNTIYF TGTGCCAGCCGGGGGGCGCCCTCTGGAAACACCATATATTTT
TRBJ2-1 TRBV6-1 NA NA CAAGGTRWQFF TGTGCCGCAGGGGGGACCAGGTGGCAGTTCTTC
TRBJ2-7 TRBV6-2/TRBV6-3 NA TRBD2 CASSYAVRGGRLGSYEQYF TGTGCCAGCAGTTACGCCGTGAGGGGCGGGAGGCTCGGATCCTACGAGCAGTACTTC
TRBJ1-5 TRBV9 few TRBD1 CASSVGQGFSNQPQHF TGTGCCAGCAGCGTAGGACAGGGATTTAGCAATCAGCCCCAGCATTTT
TRBJ2-7 TRBV18 NA NA CASSPGGHHLAIPPF TGTGCCAGCTCACCAGGGGGACACCACCTTGCCATCCCCCCATTC